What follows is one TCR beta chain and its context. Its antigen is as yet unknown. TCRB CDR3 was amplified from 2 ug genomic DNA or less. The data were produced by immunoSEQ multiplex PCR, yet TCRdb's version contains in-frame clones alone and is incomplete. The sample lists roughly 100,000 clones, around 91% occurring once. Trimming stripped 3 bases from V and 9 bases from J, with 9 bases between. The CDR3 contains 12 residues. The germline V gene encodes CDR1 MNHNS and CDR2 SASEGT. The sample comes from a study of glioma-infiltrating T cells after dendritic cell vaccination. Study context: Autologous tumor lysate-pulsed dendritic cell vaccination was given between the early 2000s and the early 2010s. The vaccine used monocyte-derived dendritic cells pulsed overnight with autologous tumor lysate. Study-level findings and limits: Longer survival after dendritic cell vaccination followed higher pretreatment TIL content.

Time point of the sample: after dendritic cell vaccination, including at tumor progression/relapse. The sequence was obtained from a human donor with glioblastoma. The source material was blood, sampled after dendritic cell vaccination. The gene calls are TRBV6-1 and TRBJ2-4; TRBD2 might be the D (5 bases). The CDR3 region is CASSDVRGIQYF. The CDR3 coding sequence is TGTGCCAGCAGTGATGTACGGGGCATTCAGTACTTC.